These T cell receptor beta chains were read from a single sample in a study of CD8+ T cells in alopecia areata. The table came from immunoSEQ multiplex PCR; TCRdb's copy has only in-frame clones and leaves some out. This table holds fewer than 250,000 clones, 60% found once. Sequencing was performed on CD4+ T cells sorted from blood, taken at week 24, from a patient treated with tofacitinib. These receptor sequences come from a human donor with alopecia areata. Both conserved end residues are part of each CDR3. The order of the fields is J gene, D gene, V gene, clone size, CDR3 protein, CDR3 DNA. D genes are given only for firm matches. Clone size, where shown, is once, few, many, or a class for clones that have expanded.

>TRBJ1-1|TRBD1|TRBV27|.
CASSLSRGPMNTEAFF
TGTGCCAGCAGTTTATCTAGGGGGCCTATGAACACTGAAGCTTTCTTT
>TRBJ1-1|.|TRBV30|.
CAWTRGSNTEAFF
TGTGCCTGGACACGGGGGTCGAACACTGAAGCTTTCTTT
>TRBJ1-2|TRBD1|TRBV6-5|.
CASSYSMAQGGSYTF
TGTGCCAGCAGTTACTCGATGGCGCAGGGGGGAAGCTACACCTTC
>TRBJ1-2|.|TRBV11-2|.
CASSLSTDYGYTF
TGTGCCAGCAGCTTATCAACGGACTATGGCTACACCTTC
>TRBJ1-2|.|TRBV27|.
CASSPSWRNYGYTF
TGTGCCAGCAGCCCTAGTTGGAGGAACTATGGCTACACCTTC
>TRBJ1-5|.|TRBV4-3|.
CASSQEEQGRQPQHF
TGCGCCAGCAGCCAAGAGGAACAGGGAAGACAGCCCCAGCATTTT
>TRBJ2-3|TRBD1|TRBV5-1|.
CASSLDTGAGDTQYF
TGCGCCAGCAGCTTGGATACAGGGGCCGGAGATACGCAGTATTTT
>TRBJ1-2|.|TRBV5-1|.
CASTIGPQGYGYTF
TGTGCCAGCACCATAGGCCCACAGGGCTATGGCTACACCTTC
>TRBJ1-4|TRBD1|TRBV4-1|.
CASSQPTGGNEKLFF
TGCGCCAGCAGCCAACCGACAGGGGGTAATGAAAAACTGTTTTTT
>TRBJ2-7|TRBD1|TRBV7-3|.
CASSPGTGTYEQYF
TGTGCCAGCAGCCCAGGGACAGGGACCTACGAGCAGTACTTC
>TRBJ1-6|.|TRBV2|.
CASTQSAANSPLHF
TGTGCCAGCACCCAGTCAGCGGCTAATTCACCCCTCCACTTT
>TRBJ1-5|.|TRBV4-3|.
CASSQDLADGWTQPQHF
TGCGCCAGCAGCCAAGATCTGGCGGACGGATGGACACAGCCCCAGCATTTT
>TRBJ2-1|.|TRBV5-1|few
CASRDQGTSSNNEQFF
TGCGCCAGCAGAGACCAGGGGACCTCCTCTAACAATGAGCAGTTCTTC
>TRBJ2-5|.|TRBV7-2|.
CASSLSGGWEQYF
TGTGCCAGCAGCTTAAGTGGGGGGTGGGAGCAGTACTTC
>TRBJ1-1|TRBD1|TRBV30|.
CAWSRGQGALNTEAFF
TGTGCCTGGAGTCGGGGACAGGGGGCTTTGAACACTGAAGCTTTCTTT
>TRBJ1-2|.|TRBV19|.
CASSSDGLSGGYTF
TGTGCCAGTAGTTCCGATGGGCTTTCAGGTGGCTACACCTTC
>TRBJ2-7|TRBD2|TRBV19|few
CASSNGLAGVYEQYF
TGTGCCAGTAGTAACGGACTAGCGGGGGTTTACGAGCAGTACTTC
>TRBJ2-5|.|TRBV30|few
CAWKRSGKRGQETQYF
TGTGCCTGGAAACGCTCTGGGAAAAGGGGCCAAGAGACCCAGTACTTC
>TRBJ1-6|.|TRBV7-3|few
CASSSSYNSPLHF
TGTGCCAGCAGCAGCTCCTATAATTCACCCCTCCACTTT
>TRBJ1-4|.|TRBV30|.
CAWSVRPANEKLFF
TGTGCCTGGAGTGTACGGCCGGCTAATGAAAAACTGTTTTTT
>TRBJ2-5|.|TRBV27|many
CASSFALRGETQYF
TGTGCCAGCAGTTTCGCTCTTAGGGGGGAGACCCAGTACTTC
>TRBJ1-1|.|TRBV27|.
CASRGRSLYSNTEAFF
TGTGCCAGCAGGGGCAGGAGCCTTTATTCGAACACTGAAGCTTTCTTT
>TRBJ1-2|.|TRBV30|.
CAWSRVHGYTF
TGTGCCTGGAGCAGGGTTCATGGCTACACCTTC
>TRBJ2-5|.|TRBV5-6|.
CASSPQYQETQYF
TGTGCCAGCAGCCCCCAGTACCAAGAGACCCAGTACTTC
>TRBJ2-1|.|TRBV7-8|few
CASSLVSIGSEQFF
TGTGCCAGCAGCTTAGTTAGCATTGGCAGTGAGCAGTTCTTC
>TRBJ2-1|TRBD2|TRBV2|few
CASSEQGLAGAEQFF
TGTGCCAGCAGTGAACAGGGACTAGCGGGGGCTGAGCAGTTCTTC
>TRBJ1-4|.|TRBV15|.
CATSRYREPNEKLFF
TGTGCCACCAGCCGTTACAGGGAACCTAATGAAAAACTGTTTTTT
>TRBJ1-6|.|TRBV7-2|.
CASSSYNSPLHF
TGTGCCAGCAGCTCCTATAATTCACCCCTCCACTTT
>TRBJ1-4|TRBD1|TRBV30|.
CAWSLGTDWGNEKLFF
TGTGCCTGGAGTCTAGGGACAGACTGGGGGAATGAAAAACTGTTTTTT
>TRBJ1-1|TRBD1|TRBV4-2|.
CASSQVAGTANSGNTEAFF
TGTGCCAGCAGCCAAGTGGCAGGGACAGCAAATAGCGGGAACACTGAAGCTTTCTTT
>TRBJ1-2|.|TRBV30|few
CAWKGVNYGYTF
TGTGCCTGGAAGGGGGTCAACTATGGCTACACCTTC
>TRBJ2-3|.|TRBV19|.
CASSIVDTQYF
TGTGCCAGTAGTATTGTCGATACGCAGTATTTT
>TRBJ1-5|.|TRBV2|once
CASSPDSNQPQHF
TGTGCCAGCAGCCCAGATAGCAATCAGCCCCAGCATTTT
>TRBJ2-7|TRBD1|TRBV25-1|.
CASTDQTGVGVEQYF
TGTGCCAGCACCGACCAGACAGGGGTAGGGGTCGAGCAGTACTTC
>TRBJ1-5|.|TRBV7-8|.
CASSFLAGRDSNQPQHF
TGTGCCAGCAGCTTTCTGGCAGGGAGGGATAGCAATCAGCCCCAGCATTTT
>TRBJ2-5|.|TRBV7-2|.
CASSPLIGETQYF
TGTGCCAGCAGCCCCCTTATAGGGGAGACCCAGTACTTC
>TRBJ2-1|.|TRBV30|few
CAWSGLQGRPYNEQFF
TGTGCCTGGAGTGGATTGCAGGGAAGACCCTACAATGAGCAGTTCTTC
>TRBJ2-4|.|TRBV15|many
CATSRDSLSRGYDIQYF
TGTGCCACCAGCAGAGACAGCCTTTCGCGGGGTTACGACATTCAGTACTTC
>TRBJ2-5|.|TRBV19|few
CATQIQGAETQYF
TGTGCCACTCAAATACAGGGTGCAGAGACCCAGTACTTC
>TRBJ2-7|.|TRBV7-2|once
CASSLDYEQYF
TGTGCCAGCAGCTTAGATTACGAGCAGTACTTC
>TRBJ2-1|.|TRBV29-1|.
CSVLGKGNEQFF
TGCAGCGTTTTAGGGAAAGGCAATGAGCAGTTCTTC
>TRBJ1-2|.|TRBV9|.
CASSVEQSAYYGYTF
TGTGCCAGCAGCGTAGAACAGTCCGCTTACTATGGCTACACCTTC
>TRBJ1-6|TRBD1|TRBV9|many
CASSSQTGGGSPLHF
TGTGCCAGCAGCTCGCAGACAGGGGGGGGTTCACCCCTCCACTTT
>TRBJ1-1|.|TRBV30|few
CAWSQVNTEAFF
TGTGCCTGGAGCCAGGTGAACACTGAAGCTTTCTTT
>TRBJ2-2|.|TRBV7-6|.
CASSSSGGSAGELFF
TGTGCCAGCAGCTCCAGTGGAGGTTCGGCCGGGGAGCTGTTTTTT
>TRBJ1-2|.|TRBV4-3|.
CASSQDRGYGYTF
TGCGCCAGCAGCCAAGATAGGGGTTACGGCTACACCTTC
>TRBJ2-4|TRBD1|TRBV2|.
CASRIRQGGANIQYF
TGTGCCAGCAGGATAAGACAGGGTGGAGCAAACATTCAGTACTTC
>TRBJ1-1|TRBD1|TRBV29-1|.
CSVQQGNTEAFF
TGCAGCGTTCAACAGGGGAATACTGAAGCTTTCTTT
>TRBJ1-1|.|TRBV5-6|.
CASSLAGVRTEAFF
TGTGCCAGCAGCTTGGCGGGGGTGAGGACTGAAGCTTTCTTT
>TRBJ1-2|.|TRBV14|once
CASSPNSEGIYGYTF
TGTGCCAGCAGCCCCAACAGCGAGGGGATCTATGGCTACACCTTC
>TRBJ1-6|.|TRBV30|.
CAWSVVRRGNSPLHF
TGTGCCTGGAGTGTCGTCCGACGGGGTAATTCACCCCTCCACTTT
>TRBJ1-2|.|TRBV6-5|.
CASSRSRGVSGYTF
TGTGCCAGCAGCCGATCCAGGGGAGTGTCTGGCTACACCTTC
>TRBJ2-7|.|TRBV29-1|.
CSVSHGYEQYF
TGCAGCGTCTCCCATGGCTACGAGCAGTACTTC
>TRBJ2-1|TRBD1|TRBV5-1|once
CASSQPNGTGALAYNEQFF
TGCGCCAGCAGCCAGCCAAATGGGACAGGGGCATTGGCCTACAATGAGCAGTTCTTC
>TRBJ1-1|.|TRBV2|once
CASSERGGSTEAFF
TGTGCCAGCAGTGAGAGGGGGGGGAGCACTGAAGCTTTCTTT
>TRBJ1-1|TRBD1|TRBV5-1|.
CASSDWDSEAFF
TGCGCCAGCAGCGATTGGGACAGTGAGGCTTTCTTT
>TRBJ2-3|.|TRBV15|.
CATSRPGPQTDTQYF
TGTGCCACCAGCAGACCGGGACCACAGACAGATACGCAGTATTTT
>TRBJ2-7|.|TRBV29-1|.
CSVDRRGFQYF
TGCAGCGTTGACCGGCGGGGATTCCAGTACTTC
>TRBJ2-7|.|TRBV10-3|few
CAIRSDGNEQYF
TGTGCCATCAGGTCCGACGGAAACGAGCAGTACTTC